The present entry profiles one T cell receptor beta chain with its context. Its antigen is as yet unknown. The PCR made use of 60 Vbeta and 13 Jbeta primers. In the source study's methods: Roughly 11 million shared chains were among approximately 80 million unique TCR beta chains counted in a later analysis. Sequencing was performed with immunoSEQ multiplex PCR; in TCRdb, only in-frame clones are kept and a portion is missing. The DNA gave D and trimming, while V, J and clone size come from that table. The data contain around 100,000 clones, over 60% of them singletons. This entry is derived from a study of cytomegalovirus exposure and HLA in healthy donors. Germline lookup yields CDR1 WNHNN and CDR2 SYGVQD (reference sequence). Trimming removed 0 bases at V and 1 base at J, with 6 bases between. This CDR3 spans 14 amino acids. Study-wide points: In an earlier analysis, about 90% or about 30%: the productive usage of most TCR beta V segments. Reports credit the classifier with highly specific, highly sensitive diagnosis of cytomegalovirus status. Later on, a genetic analysis was performed. It linked a missense variant in DCLRE1C with V- and J-gene trimming of TCR beta.

Sequenced input: PBMCs. The chain couples TRBV10-1 to TRBJ1-1; D perhaps matches TRBD1 (5 bases). This receptor was obtained from a woman between 18 and 30 years old in good health and CMV-seropositive. The chain's CDR3 is CASSESGGNTEAFF. For the CDR3, the DNA is TGCGCCAGCAGTGAGTCGGGGGGGAACACTGAAGCTTTCTTT.